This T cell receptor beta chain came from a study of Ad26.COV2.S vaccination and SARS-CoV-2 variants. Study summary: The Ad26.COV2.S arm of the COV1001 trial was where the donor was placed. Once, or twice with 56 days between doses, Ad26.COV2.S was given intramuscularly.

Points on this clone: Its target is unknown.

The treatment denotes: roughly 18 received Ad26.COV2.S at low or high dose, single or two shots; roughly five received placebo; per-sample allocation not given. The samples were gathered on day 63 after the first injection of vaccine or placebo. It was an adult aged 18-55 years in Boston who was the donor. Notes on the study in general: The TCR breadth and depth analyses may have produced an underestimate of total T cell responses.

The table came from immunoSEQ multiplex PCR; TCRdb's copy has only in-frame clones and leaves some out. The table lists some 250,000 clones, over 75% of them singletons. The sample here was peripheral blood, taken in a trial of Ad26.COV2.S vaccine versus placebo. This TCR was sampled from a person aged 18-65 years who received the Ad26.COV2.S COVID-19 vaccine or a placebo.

This CDR3 reads CASSLLLGRSQPQHF. The CDR3, as DNA: TGTGCCAGCAGTTTATTGTTAGGACGGAGCCAGCCCCAGCATTTT. This rearrangement joins TRBV28 to TRBJ1-5, with D uncertain. Germline assignment: CDR1 MDHEN and CDR2 SYDVKM. This CDR3 region has 15 residues. The V and J ends lost 1 base and 7 bases respectively, with 14 bases between them.